This T cell receptor beta chain originates from a study of T cells in Graves' hyperthyroidism and ophthalmopathy. Study results and limitations: Ophthalmopathy got predicted by the model a median approximately six months before its onset.

What was amplified from RNA transcripts were TCR beta CDR3 regions. First-round RT-PCR with HTBI primers amplified the TCR CDR3 region. TCRdb reanalysed the multiplex PCR reads using MiXCR and keeps one entry per CDR3 protein. There are 270,000 or so distinct CDR3 sequences in the sample; 25% to 30% occur only once, and roughly 24% lies in the top ten. This clonotype came up a few times. The antigen is undetermined. The authors took PBMCs from 8 to 10 ml fresh peripheral blood. In germline, CDR1 is SGHDN, CDR2 FVKESK. V was shortened by 3 bases and J by 3 bases, with 11 bases between the two germline ends. This CDR3 comprises 14 residues.

This clonotype originated in a man aged 40-49 years with Graves' hyperthyroidism that later progressed to Graves' ophthalmopathy. Sequencing was performed on blood. The genes are TRBV14 and TRBJ1-1; D possibly corresponds to TRBD1 (6 bases). CDR3 sequence (DNA): TGTGCCAGCAGCCACAGGGGTTTGTACACTGAAGCTTTCTTT. Its translation is CASSHRGLYTEAFF.